This T cell receptor beta chain is drawn from a study of blood T cells in healthy people across ages. This clonotype was recorded a few times. The CDR3 loop spans 14 amino acids. V trimming: 7 bases; J trimming: 3 bases; junction bases outside the gene matches: 3. A second about 6 to 12 cycle PCR used barcoded and J-beta primers. TCRdb fed the 5' RACE reads into MiXCR, producing one record per CDR3 protein. The repertoire holds around 1.1 million distinct CDR3 sequences, about two fifths seen once, with around 14% in the top ten. The sample was blood. The chain recombines TRBV12-3 or TRBV12-4 with TRBJ2-1; TRBD2 matches 10 bases. The TCR comes from a man aged 18 to 29 in good health. The CDR3 DNA reads as TGTGCCAGCACCAAGCGGGGGGGCTACAATGAGCAGTTCTTC. This translates into CASTKRGGYNEQFF.